This entry lists 21 T cell receptor beta chains sequenced from one sample in a study of CD8 T cells in Susac syndrome. A quantity of about 0.5 to 1 ug RNA underwent reverse transcription using random hexamers. TCRdb itself ran the immunoSEQ multiplex PCR reads through MiXCR, one entry per CDR3 protein. This table has around 130,000 distinct CDR3 sequences, 90% to 95% appearing once. Material: CD4+ T cells from PBMCs. The receptor source for this set is a human donor in good health.

The chain carries TRBV6-6 and TRBJ2-7, with D unresolved. The CDR3 loop spans 13 amino acids. Germline lookup yields CDR1 MNHNY and CDR2 SVGAGI (reference sequence). Trimming removed 4 bases from V and 2 bases from J, with 9 bases in between. The CDR3 coding sequence is TGTGCCAGCAGTTCCGACTTAACCTACGAGCAGTACTTC. Its protein product is CASSSDLTYEQYF.

This clonotype appeared a single time. V usage is TRBV4-2 and J usage is TRBJ2-7; no reliable D call. Trimming removed 0 bases at V and 0 bases at J, with 12 bases between. Germline V gene sequence: CDR1 LGHNA, CDR2 YNFKEQ. The CDR3 is 16 amino acids. CDR3 bases: TGTGCCAGCAGCCAAGATCTTTTAGCCCCCTCCTACGAGCAGTACTTC. As protein: CASSQDLLAPSYEQYF.

This clonotype was observed a single time. The V call is TRBV24-1, the J call TRBJ2-1; 14 nucleotides line up with TRBD2. Trimming took 4 bases from V and 9 from J; bases not matched to a gene: 16. The CDR3 loop spans 19 amino acids. The germline CDR1 and CDR2 sequences are KGHDR and SFDVKD. CDR3 nucleotide sequence: TGTGCCACCAGTGACCCGGGACTAGCGGGAGTACTGGGAGCGGGTGAGCAGTTCTTC. Protein sequence: CATSDPGLAGVLGAGEQFF.

The sample holds one count of this clonotype. The chain recombines TRBV19 with TRBJ2-7; 9 bases are a match to TRBD2. The CDR3 has 15 amino acids. V trimming: 5 bases; J trimming: 2 bases; junction bases outside the gene matches: 7. Germline V gene data show CDR1 as LNHDA and CDR2 as SQIVND (reference sequence). CDR3 DNA: TGTGCCAGTAGTGCTAGCGGGACAATCCCCTACGAGCAGTACTTC. Translated, it gives CASSASGTIPYEQYF.

The J gene is TRBJ2-3, the V gene TRBV19; D unresolved. The ends were cut back, 7 bases at V and 2 bases at J, with 1 base in the middle. Germline lookup yields CDR1 LNHDA and CDR2 SQIVND (reference sequence). The CDR3 covers 10 residues. The chain's CDR3 is CASTTDTQYF. CDR3 nucleotide sequence: TGTGCCAGTACCACAGATACGCAGTATTTT.

This chain links TRBV5-1 with TRBJ2-3; D may be TRBD1 (5 bases). Trimming left V 5 bases short and J 1 base short, with 11 bases between. The CDR3 is 14 residues long. Germline V gene sequence: CDR1 SGHRS, CDR2 YFSETQ. The CDR3 nucleotides are TGCGCCAGCAGACAGGACCTCGGCACAGATACGCAGTATTTT. Residues: CASRQDLGTDTQYF.

The V call is TRBV2, the J call TRBJ2-7; TRBD1 is a possible D gene (6 bases). The V end lost 4 bases, the J end lost 5 bases, and 18 bases lay between the germline ends. CDR1 and CDR2 from the germline V gene are SNHLY and FYNNEI. The length of the CDR3 is 15 residues. In DNA, the CDR3 is TGTGCCAGCAGTGCGGAGACAGGAGTTCCAAACGAGCAGTACTTC. It translates to CASSAETGVPNEQYF.

The chain carries TRBV2 and TRBJ2-1, with 9 positions matching TRBD2. This CDR3 spans 15 amino acids. V shed 3 bases and J 9 bases; nucleotides not matched to a gene: 9. CDR1 SNHLY and CDR2 FYNNEI come from the germline V gene. CDR3 sequence reads: CASSDGRLAVGEQFF. The CDR3 nucleotides read TGTGCCAGCAGTGATGGTCGACTAGCGGTCGGTGAGCAGTTCTTC.

The CDR3, as DNA: TGTGCCAGCAGTCCCAATATCCCTCCCTACGAGCAGTACTTC. Residues: CASSPNIPPYEQYF. The chain has TRBV28 and TRBJ2-7; D unclear. V lost 5 bases and J 2 bases, leaving 13 bases between the germline ends. Germline values: CDR1 MDHEN, CDR2 SYDVKM. CDR3 length: 14 amino acids.

V gene TRBV18 combines with J gene TRBJ1-5; TRBD1 matches at 8 bases. In germline, CDR1 is KGHSH, CDR2 LQKENI. The CDR3 runs 16 residues. Unmatched junction bases numbered 7, after V lost 3 bases and J lost 3 bases. The CDR3: CASSPQGAGYNQPQHF. The CDR3 DNA is TGTGCCAGCTCACCTCAGGGGGCAGGTTACAATCAGCCCCAGCATTTT.

The chain joins TRBV29-1 to TRBJ2-1; 10 nucleotides align to TRBD2. The germline V gene has CDR1 SQVTM and CDR2 ANQGSEA. CDR3 size: 17 residues. Trimming at V came to 0 bases and at J to 6 bases, leaving 11 bases not matched to a gene. The CDR3 spells CSVEDPNLAGAFNEQFF. CDR3 in DNA: TGCAGCGTTGAAGACCCCAACCTAGCGGGAGCCTTCAATGAGCAGTTCTTC.

This CDR3 is CASSIRVDEKLFF. The CDR3 DNA is TGTGCCAGCTCAATCAGGGTGGATGAAAAACTGTTTTTT. The chain carries TRBV18 and TRBJ1-4, with a tentative D call TRBD1 (5 bases). CDR1 KGHSH and CDR2 LQKENI come from the germline V gene. The CDR3 totals 13 residues. Trimming pared 5 bases from V and 6 bases from J, leaving 10 bases between.

This clonotype showed up just a few times. The V call is TRBV6-6, the J call TRBJ2-6; D could derive from TRBD1 or TRBD2 (6 bases each). The germline V gene encodes CDR1 MNHNY and CDR2 SVGAGI (reference sequence). Trimming cost V 11 bases and J 0 bases, with 14 bases left between them. This CDR3 is 15 amino acids long. The CDR3 spells CAARGQLSGANVLTF. The CDR3, as DNA: TGTGCCGCCCGGGGGCAGCTCTCTGGGGCCAACGTCCTGACTTTC.

The chain is built from TRBV5-4 and TRBJ2-3, with TRBD2 identical over 10 bases. CDR1 and CDR2 from the germline V gene are SGHNT and YYREEE (reference sequence). V lost 0 bases to trimming and J lost 0 bases; unmatched junction nucleotides: 7. The length of the CDR3 is 18 residues. DNA of the CDR3: TGTGCCAGCAGCTTGGACTTCGGACTAGCGGCTAGCACAGATACGCAGTATTTT. It specifies CASSLDFGLAASTDTQYF.

In its sample, this clonotype was seen once. The J gene is TRBJ2-5, the V gene TRBV7-6, with D tentatively TRBD2 (6 bases). The germline V gene encodes CDR1 SGHVS and CDR2 FNYEAQ. CDR3 length: 14 amino acids. Trimming shortened V by 3 bases and J by 2 bases, and 10 bases separated the two germline ends. CDR3 amino acids: CASSFGGSQETQYF. The CDR3 DNA sequence: TGTGCCAGCAGCTTCGGAGGGAGTCAAGAGACCCAGTACTTC.

The chain joins TRBV3-1 to TRBJ2-6; the D gene could be TRBD1 or TRBD2 (5 bases each). The germline gives CDR1 LGHDT, CDR2 YNNKEL (reference sequence). Trimming cost V 1 base and J 0 bases, with 7 bases left between them. The CDR3 covers 16 residues. Written as DNA, the CDR3 is TGTGCCAGCAGCCAAGTGGGGACCTCTGGGGCCAACGTCCTGACTTTC. Its protein is CASSQVGTSGANVLTF.

The chain joins TRBV28 to TRBJ1-2; 7 bases line up with TRBD1. With 6 bases clipped from V and 5 bases from J, the junction kept 0 bases outside the gene matches. The germline V gene encodes CDR1 MDHEN and CDR2 SYDVKM. CDR3 size: 11 residues. CDR3 DNA: TGTGCCAGCAGACAGGGGTATGGCTACACCTTC. This encodes CASRQGYGYTF.

The chain couples TRBV28 to TRBJ1-2, with a possible D match to TRBD1 (5 bases). From germline, CDR1 is MDHEN and CDR2 SYDVKM. Trimming stripped 5 bases from V and 3 bases from J, with 10 bases between. This CDR3 region has 13 residues. CDR3 nucleotides: TGTGCCAGCAGTGCAGGGTTGGACTATGGCTACACCTTC. As protein: CASSAGLDYGYTF.

The chain is built from TRBV6-2 or TRBV6-3 and TRBJ1-1; 7 bases line up with TRBD1. V lost 6 bases and J lost 2; bases outside the gene matches: 9. This CDR3 contains 15 residues. CDR1 and CDR2 from the germline V gene are MNHEY and SVGEGT. The CDR3 protein is CASRNPGQANTEAFF. The CDR3, as DNA: TGTGCCAGCAGGAACCCCGGACAGGCCAACACTGAAGCTTTCTTT.

This chain uses TRBV6-2 or TRBV6-3 with TRBJ2-7, with 8 bases that match TRBD2. The germline V gene encodes CDR1 MNHEY and CDR2 SVGEGT. The V gene end was trimmed by 0 bases and the J gene end by 7 bases; junction bases not matched to a gene: 11. This CDR3 contains 16 residues. In DNA, the CDR3 is TGTGCCAGCAGTTACTCGACTAGCGCAGGTTCGGCTGAGCAGTACTTC. Protein sequence: CASSYSTSAGSAEQYF.

The gene calls are TRBV3-1 and TRBJ2-2; D ambiguous. The CDR3 is 13 residues long. Germline CDR1 reads LGHDT; CDR2 reads YNNKEL (reference sequence). Trimming cost V 4 bases and J 2 bases, with 5 bases left between them. The CDR3 nucleotides read TGTGCCAGCAGCCCTTATAACACCGGGGAGCTGTTTTTT. It yields the protein CASSPYNTGELFF.